Shown below are 31 T cell receptor beta chains from a single sample sequenced in a study of blood T cell repertoires in COVID-19. Assay used: immunoSEQ multiplex PCR; TCRdb lists only in-frame clones, some missing. Among 150,000 to 200,000 clones listed, 90% to 95% were seen once. The sequenced material came from peripheral blood. The source is a woman aged 55-75 years with COVID-19, enrolled during active disease.

The CDR3 is CASSALQGPGEKLFF. The CDR3 coding sequence is TGTGCCAGCAGCGCCTTACAGGGGCCTGGAGAAAAACTGTTTTTT. The chain uses TRBV9 and TRBJ1-4, with 7 bases aligning to TRBD1. The ends lost 3 bases at V and 8 bases at J; junction bases unmatched: 10. The V gene's germline CDR1 is SGDLS and CDR2 YYNGEE. This CDR3 comprises 15 residues. The whole variable domain, filled in from reference TRBV9 and TRBJ1-4, reads DSGVTQTPKHLITATGQRVTLRCSPRSGDLSVYWYQQSLDQGLQFLIQYYNGEERAKGNILERFSAQQFPDLHSELNLSSLELGDSALYFCASSALQGPGEKLFFGSGTQLSVL.

This chain links TRBV27 with TRBJ2-2; 9 bases fit TRBD1. The junction had 8 bases not matched to a gene; V was cut back by 2 bases and J by 7 bases. Per germline, CDR1 MNHEY and CDR2 SMNVEV (reference sequence). The CDR3 has 16 amino acids. The CDR3 DNA reads TGTGCCAGCAGTTTACGATGGACAGGGGTCTTCGGGGAGCTGTTTTTT. Protein product: CASSLRWTGVFGELFF.

The V and J genes are TRBV5-1 and TRBJ2-7; 12 nucleotides match TRBD1. The CDR3 is 14 amino acids. Unmatched junction bases numbered 3, after V lost 1 base and J lost 7 bases. In germline, CDR1 is SGHRS, CDR2 YFSETQ. The CDR3, as DNA: TGCGCCAGCAGCTTGTGGGACAGGGGGCAAGAGCAGTACTTC. This encodes CASSLWDRGQEQYF.

The J gene is TRBJ2-2, the V gene TRBV10-3; weak D call: TRBD1 (6 bases). Germline V CDR1 and CDR2: ENHRY, SYGVKD. The CDR3 length is 13 residues. The V end lost 6 bases, the J end lost 2 bases, and 7 bases lay between the germline ends. The CDR3 sequence: CAISRGNTGELFF. DNA of the CDR3: TGTGCCATCAGCAGGGGAAACACCGGGGAGCTGTTTTTT.

The rearrangement uses TRBV15 and TRBJ1-2; the match to TRBD1 covers 7 bases. This CDR3 region has 16 residues. In germline, CDR1 is LNHNV, CDR2 YYDKDF (reference sequence). The J segment lost 8 bases and the V segment lost 5 bases, leaving 17 bases of the junction unmatched. CDR3 nucleotide sequence: TGTGCCACCAGCCGAATGCCAGGGCGACAGGGTGGGGGCTACACCTTC. Translation gives CATSRMPGRQGGGYTF.

The chain is built from TRBV19 and TRBJ2-7; D gene ambiguous. Trimming removed 3 bases at V and 2 bases at J, with 8 bases between. Germline V CDR1 and CDR2: LNHDA, SQIVND (reference sequence). The CDR3 covers 13 residues. The CDR3 DNA follows: TGTGCCAGTAGTATGTCACAAACCTACGAGCAGTACTTC. Protein product: CASSMSQTYEQYF.

CDR3 coding DNA: TGTGCCAGCAGCTTATTGGCGACAGGGGGTTACGAGCAGTACTTC. Translation gives CASSLLATGGYEQYF. The chain has TRBV11-2 and TRBJ2-7, with 9 bases matching TRBD1. The CDR3 is 15 residues long. In germline, CDR1 is SGHAT, CDR2 FQNNGV. The V gene end was trimmed by 2 bases and the J gene end by 4 bases; junction bases not matched to a gene: 6.

The chain employs TRBV5-1 and TRBJ1-4; TRBD1 agrees at 9 bases. Germline V gives CDR1 SGHRS, CDR2 YFSETQ. The CDR3 runs 15 residues. The V gene end was trimmed by 4 bases and the J gene end by 8 bases; junction bases not matched to a gene: 9. Here the CDR3 DNA reads TGCGCCAGCAGCACTCGGGACAGGGTGATCGAAAAACTGTTTTTT. Translated, it gives CASSTRDRVIEKLFF.

This chain joins TRBV29-1 and TRBJ2-2; TRBD2 might be the D (5 bases). Germline V CDR1 and CDR2: SQVTM, ANQGSEA. The germline V and J ends were trimmed by 4 bases and 2 bases, with 14 bases remaining between them. There are 15 residues in the CDR3. DNA for the CDR3: TGCAGCGTTGTCGGGATCGGGCCAAACACCGGGGAGCTGTTTTTT. This codes for CSVVGIGPNTGELFF.

The rearrangement links TRBV4-3 to TRBJ1-6; D remains ambiguous. The CDR3 extends over 12 amino acids. Germline loops: CDR1 LGHNA, CDR2 YSLEER. V was trimmed by 3 bases and J by 13 bases, leaving 10 bases between them. Written as DNA, the CDR3 is TGCGCCAGCAGCCAGACCCCGGGGCCCCTCCACTTT. Its protein product is CASSQTPGPLHF.

This sequence joins TRBV6-5 and TRBJ2-7; 11 bases are a match to TRBD1. V was clipped by 8 bases and J by 5 bases; unmatched bases: 5. The germline CDR1 and CDR2 sequences are MNHEY and SVGAGI. The CDR3 length is 13 residues. This CDR3 is CASLGQGAHEQYF. As DNA, the CDR3 is TGTGCCAGCCTCGGACAGGGGGCTCACGAGCAGTACTTC.

The rearrangement uses TRBV7-2 and TRBJ2-7; D is unclear. There are 14 residues in the CDR3. The V end lost 7 bases, the J end lost 0 bases, and 13 bases lay between the germline ends. Germline V lookup: CDR1 SGHTA, CDR2 FQGNSA. The CDR3 coding sequence is TGTGCCAGCACCCTGACTGCCCCCTCCTACGAGCAGTACTTC. Protein: CASTLTAPSYEQYF.

The chain joins TRBV10-3 to TRBJ1-3, with D possibly being TRBD1 (5 bases). Trimming shortened V by 10 bases and J by 4 bases, and 14 bases separated the two germline ends. Germline CDR1 ENHRY, CDR2 SYGVKD. The length of the CDR3 is 13 residues. The CDR3 protein is CATQGAVGNTIYF. The CDR3 DNA sequence: TGTGCCACCCAAGGGGCGGTCGGAAACACCATATATTTT.

J is TRBJ2-1 and V is TRBV27; 8 bases align to TRBD1. The V and J ends lost 8 bases and 2 bases, in that order; junction bases with no gene match: 5. The CDR3 spans 14 residues. The germline V gene encodes CDR1 MNHEY and CDR2 SMNVEV (reference sequence). This chain's CDR3 is CASGPGQAYNEQFF. CDR3 bases: TGTGCCAGCGGACCGGGACAGGCCTACAATGAGCAGTTCTTC.

This chain links TRBV5-6 with TRBJ1-1; TRBD1 might be the D (6 bases). CDR3 length: 13 residues. The germline V gene encodes CDR1 SGHDT and CDR2 YYEEEE. The V gene lost 4 bases and the J gene lost 2 bases, with 9 bases spanning the gap. The CDR3 spells CASSIGGNTEAFF. For the CDR3, the DNA is TGTGCCAGCAGCATTGGGGGCAACACTGAAGCTTTCTTT.

The chain carries TRBV13 and TRBJ2-7, with D maybe TRBD1 (6 bases). CDR1 and CDR2 (germline): PRHDT, FYEKMQ (reference sequence). The CDR3 contains 13 residues. Trimming shortened V by 3 bases and J by 2 bases, and 8 bases separated the two germline ends. CDR3 loop: CASSFRQAYEQYF. CDR3 in DNA: TGTGCCAGCAGCTTCAGACAGGCCTACGAGCAGTACTTC.

The chain links TRBV3-1 (or the pseudogene TRBV3-2) to TRBJ2-6; unclear D gene. This CDR3 has 16 residues. The germline V and J ends were trimmed by 1 base and 0 bases, with 7 bases remaining between them. Germline CDR1 LGHDT, CDR2 YNNKEL (reference sequence). CDR3 amino acids: CASSQGRLSGANVLTF. In DNA form, the CDR3 reads TGTGCCAGCAGCCAAGGGCGGCTCTCTGGGGCCAACGTCCTGACTTTC.

The chain has TRBV7-6 and TRBJ2-7; 9 bases fit TRBD1. CDR1 SGHVS and CDR2 FNYEAQ come from the germline V gene. V gave up 0 bases and J gave up 5 bases; unmatched junction bases: 11. The CDR3 consists of 17 residues. The CDR3 is CASSLAGSRDRVHEQYF. DNA for the CDR3: TGTGCCAGCAGCTTAGCCGGGTCTCGGGACAGGGTCCACGAGCAGTACTTC.

V is TRBV27 and J is TRBJ2-4; a weak D match, TRBD2 (6 bases). CDR1 and CDR2 (germline): MNHEY, SMNVEV (reference sequence). The V gene lost 4 bases and the J gene lost 7 bases, with 11 bases spanning the gap. The CDR3 has 13 amino acids. CDR3 coding DNA: TGTGCCAGCAGTTCCCGGGAGTGGAACATTCAGTACTTC. Protein product: CASSSREWNIQYF.

This rearrangement joins TRBV5-1 to TRBJ2-7; D is unclear. The CDR3 is 17 residues long. V was cut by 0 bases and J by 0 bases, with 16 bases left in between. Germline lookup yields CDR1 SGHRS and CDR2 YFSETQ. The CDR3 region is CASSLGLNRPLSYEQYF. The CDR3, as DNA: TGCGCCAGCAGCTTGGGGCTCAACAGACCACTCTCCTACGAGCAGTACTTC.

This chain connects TRBV18 to TRBJ1-5, with TRBD1 matching 10 bases. Unmatched junction bases numbered 2, after V lost 2 bases and J lost 4 bases. The germline V gene has CDR1 KGHSH and CDR2 LQKENI. The CDR3 length is 15 residues. The DNA of the CDR3 is TGTGCCAGCTCACCAGGACAGGGGGGGAATCAGCCCCAGCATTTT. It codes for CASSPGQGGNQPQHF. The whole variable domain, remainder taken from reference TRBV18 and TRBJ1-5, is NAGVMQNPRHLVRRRGQEARLRCSPMKGHSHVYWYRQLPEEGLKFMVYLQKENIIDESGMPKERFSAEFPKEGPSILRIQQVVRGDSAAYFCASSPGQGGNQPQHFGDGTRLSIL.

CDR3 protein: CASSRGQGFTYNSPLHF. CDR3 coding DNA: TGTGCCAGCAGTCGGGGACAGGGCTTTACCTATAATTCACCCCTCCACTTT. This chain joins TRBV27 and TRBJ1-6; TRBD1 aligns across 9 bases. Germline V gives CDR1 MNHEY, CDR2 SMNVEV (reference sequence). This CDR3 spans 17 amino acids. Trimming cost V 5 bases and J 2 bases; bases outside gene matches: 7.

The chain recombines TRBV7-9 with TRBJ2-3; possibly TRBD1 for D (5 bases). V lost 7 bases and J lost 0, with 14 bases in between. The germline gives CDR1 SEHNR, CDR2 FQNEAQ (reference sequence). This CDR3 has 15 residues. The CDR3: CASTLTGSSTDTQYF. The CDR3 region has the DNA TGTGCCAGCACCCTTACAGGTTCTAGCACAGATACGCAGTATTTT.

The chain carries TRBV5-4 and TRBJ1-6; TRBD1 matches at 9 bases. This CDR3 is 14 amino acids long. The junction had 4 bases not matched to a gene; V was cut back by 3 bases and J by 9 bases. Looked up from germline, CDR1 is SGHNT and CDR2 is YYREEE (reference sequence). The CDR3 sequence is CASSSRDRVSPLHF. DNA for the CDR3: TGTGCCAGCAGCTCCCGGGACAGGGTTTCACCCCTCCACTTT. The full variable domain, with the rest looked up from reference TRBV5-4 and TRBJ1-6, is ETGVTQSPTHLIKTRGQQVTLRCSSQSGHNTVSWYQQALGQGPQFIFQYYREEENGRGNFPPRFSGLQFPNYSSELNVNALELDDSALYLCASSSRDRVSPLHFGNGTRLTVT.

This chain joins TRBV5-6 and TRBJ2-5; 9 nucleotides match TRBD1. The CDR3 contains 15 residues. Losses at the gene ends were 4 bases for V and 4 bases for J; bases not matched to a gene: 8. CDR1 is SGHDT, CDR2 YYEEEE, per germline. In DNA form, the CDR3 reads TGTGCCAGCAGCGTGGACAGGGGTAGGGTAGAGACCCAGTACTTC. It codes for CASSVDRGRVETQYF.

The chain couples TRBV5-4 to TRBJ1-2; D ambiguous. The CDR3 consists of 14 residues. The germline V gene has CDR1 SGHNT and CDR2 YYREEE (reference sequence). The V end was cut by 6 bases, the J end by 4 bases, with 16 bases between. The CDR3, as DNA: TGTGCCAGCAACCCGGAGGGAGAGCTCTATGGCTACACCTTC. It specifies CASNPEGELYGYTF.

V gene TRBV6-1 combines with J gene TRBJ2-3, with 7 nucleotides matching TRBD1. V was clipped by 3 bases and J by 0 bases; unmatched bases: 6. The CDR3 consists of 16 residues. Germline assignment: CDR1 MNHNS and CDR2 SASEGT. The CDR3 here is CASSDTTGSSTDTQYF. In DNA, the CDR3 is TGTGCCAGCAGTGACACGACAGGGTCTAGCACAGATACGCAGTATTTT.

The rearrangement joins TRBV6-5 to TRBJ1-6; D gene unclear. Trimming shortened V by 2 bases and J by 3 bases, and 8 bases separated the two germline ends. From germline, CDR1 is MNHEY and CDR2 SVGAGI. The CDR3 runs 15 residues. CDR3 amino acids: CASSYGEIYNSPLHF. The CDR3 DNA reads as TGTGCCAGCAGTTACGGGGAGATCTATAATTCACCCCTCCACTTT.

V gene TRBV19 combines with J gene TRBJ1-5, with D unclear. The ends were cut back, 3 bases at V and 7 bases at J, with 13 bases in the middle. The CDR3 has 14 residues. In germline, CDR1 is LNHDA, CDR2 SQIVND (reference sequence). The CDR3 DNA reads TGTGCCAGTAGTATCGGCACAAACGGGCAGCCCCAGCATTTT. Translating gives CASSIGTNGQPQHF.

The chain combines TRBV7-2 with TRBJ1-4; TRBD1 might be the D (5 bases). CDR3 size: 15 residues. The V gene lost 2 bases and the J gene lost 0 bases, with 7 bases spanning the gap. Germline values: CDR1 SGHTA, CDR2 FQGNSA. The CDR3 nucleotides read TGTGCCAGCAGCTTATGGGGGGCAACTAATGAAAAACTGTTTTTT. Its translation: CASSLWGATNEKLFF.

The chain couples TRBV7-3 to TRBJ1-1, with 11 bases identical to TRBD1. Per germline, CDR1 SGHTA and CDR2 FQGTGA. V shed 4 bases and J 4 bases; nucleotides not matched to a gene: 2. The CDR3 has 14 residues. The CDR3 nucleotides are TGTGCCAGCAGCTCCGGGACAGGGGGCACTGAAGCTTTCTTT. Amino acids: CASSSGTGGTEAFF.